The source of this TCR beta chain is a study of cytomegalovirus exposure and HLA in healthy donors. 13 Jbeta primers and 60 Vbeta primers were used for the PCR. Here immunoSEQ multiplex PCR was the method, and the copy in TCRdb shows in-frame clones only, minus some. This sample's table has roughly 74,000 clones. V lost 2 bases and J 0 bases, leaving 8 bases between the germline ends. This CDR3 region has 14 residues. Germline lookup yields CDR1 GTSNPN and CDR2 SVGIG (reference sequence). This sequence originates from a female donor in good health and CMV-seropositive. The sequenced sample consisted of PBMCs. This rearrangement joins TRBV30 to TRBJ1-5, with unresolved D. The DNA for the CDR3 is TGTGCCTGGAGTTTCGGGGATAGCAATCAGCCCCAGCATTTT. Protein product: CAWSFGDSNQPQHF.